This TCR beta chain was profiled in a study of response to subunit inactivated influenza vaccine. Study-wide results and limits: Each seasonal influenza vaccination recruits few new T cells, the authors suggested.

Germline lookup yields CDR1 DFQATT and CDR2 SNEGSKA (reference sequence). This CDR3 is 12 amino acids long. As for this clonotype: Its antigen is unknown.

TCRdb re-called the RT-PCR reads with MiXCR, one entry per CDR3 protein. The profile shows more than 550,000 distinct CDR3 sequences, about 10% of them singletons. Material: PBMCs from blood, obtained on the day of vaccination. This receptor was taken from a man in his fifties or sixties who received an inactivated influenza vaccine. This chain joins TRBV20-1 and TRBJ2-7, with TRBD2 matching 8 bases. CDR3 residues: CSAIAGSYEQYF. CDR3 in DNA: TGCAGCGCCATAGCGGGATCCTACGAGCAGTACTTC.